This section outlines one T cell receptor beta chain sequence together with its context. These data are taken from a study of T cell changes during pregnancy in multiple sclerosis. Measured with immunoSEQ multiplex PCR; TCRdb has only the in-frame clones, and not every one. The top ten hold less than 2% of the sample, which has over 50,000 clones, roughly 88% seen once. The CDR3 has 13 residues. V lost 5 bases, J lost 0 bases, and 8 bases lay in between. Germline V lookup: CDR1 SGHAT, CDR2 FQDESV (reference sequence). Here the sequenced sample was peripheral blood, taken in the first trimester of pregnancy. The receptor was isolated from a female donor with multiple sclerosis, enrolled in a pregnancy study. The chain couples TRBV11-1 to TRBJ2-7; TRBD2 might be the D (6 bases). The CDR3: CASSQDYSYEQYF. Here the CDR3 DNA reads TGTGCCAGCAGCCAGGACTACTCCTACGAGCAGTACTTC.